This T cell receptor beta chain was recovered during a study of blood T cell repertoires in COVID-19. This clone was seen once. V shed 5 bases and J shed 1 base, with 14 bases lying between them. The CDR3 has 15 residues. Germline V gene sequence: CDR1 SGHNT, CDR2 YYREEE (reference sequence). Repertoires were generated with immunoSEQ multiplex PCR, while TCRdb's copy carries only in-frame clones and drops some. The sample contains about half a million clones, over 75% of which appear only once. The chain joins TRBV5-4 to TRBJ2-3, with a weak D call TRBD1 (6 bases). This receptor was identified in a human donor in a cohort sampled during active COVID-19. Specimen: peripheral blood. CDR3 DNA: TGTGCCAGCAGAAGGGGACGACAGGGCACAGATACGCAGTATTTT. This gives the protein CASRRGRQGTDTQYF.